This T cell receptor beta chain is from a study of T cell repertoires in cytomegalovirus infection. Study-level information: Alongside well-studied HLA-B-restricted CMV epitopes, recently identified HLA-C-restricted CMV epitopes were also used. Through public TCR beta signatures, both CMV infection and matching HLA type were indicated.

Study observations and caveats: Ex vivo responses were dominated by HLA-C-restricted CMV-specific TCR beta clonotypes. Identification of carriers of CMV plus the relevant HLA was achieved through cumulative public TCR beta family frequency.

This CDR3 has 16 residues. The J segment lost 10 bases and the V segment lost 2 bases, leaving 11 bases of the junction unmatched. CDR1 and CDR2 from the germline V gene are MNHGY and SAAAGT. This clonotype showed up just a few times. Its antigen remains unidentified. TCRdb independently ran MiXCR on the reads; one entry per CDR3 protein. This sample carries approximately 770,000 distinct CDR3 sequences, approximately 32% of them seen once, and the ten largest clones take around 13%. This specimen was cultured CD8+ T cells from PBMCs, taken from culture after CMV antigen stimulation. The V call is TRBV6-8, the J call TRBJ1-6; 7 nucleotides agree with TRBD1. The clonotype was recovered from a human donor in good health (CMV status not recorded). Some clones in this sample may be carry-over from other donors' samples. CDR3 nucleotide sequence: TGTGCCAGCAGTTACGGCCCACAGGGGTTGGAATCACCCCTCCACTTT. Amino acid sequence: CASSYGPQGLESPLHF.